This T cell receptor (beta chain) comes out of a study of T cell repertoires in cytomegalovirus infection. TCRdb called the reads again in MiXCR, with one record for every CDR3 protein. The repertoire holds 450,000 to 550,000 distinct CDR3 sequences, with approximately 42% as singletons. Concerning this clonotype: What it binds is unknown.

The germline V gene encodes CDR1 MDHEN and CDR2 SYDVKM. After removal of 7 bases from V and 8 bases from J, the junction contained 8 bases not matched to a gene. The CDR3 has 14 amino acids. Material: cultured PBMCs, obtained from culture after CMV antigen stimulation. The sequence was obtained from a human donor in good health (CMV status not recorded). Some clones in this sample may be carry-over from other donors' samples. The V and J genes are TRBV28 and TRBJ1-2, with TRBD1 identical over 12 bases. CDR3 region: CASNPGQGAWGYTF. The CDR3 coding sequence is TGTGCCAGCAACCCGGGACAGGGGGCGTGGGGCTACACCTTC.